The clone carrying this T cell receptor beta chain was counted at least ten times. Germline CDR1 and CDR2: SGHRS and YFSETQ. The CDR3 sequence is 15 residues long. Trimming took off 2 bases at V and 4 bases at J, with 12 bases between the two ends. Unique molecular identifiers were used in preparing the TCRbeta library. MiXCR, applied by TCRdb to the PCR reads, yields one record per CDR3 protein. The sample records 170,000 or so distinct CDR3 sequences, about 6.8% being singletons. The data derive from a study of T-cell reconstitution after alpha-beta-depleted transplantation in children. The rearrangement links TRBV5-1 to TRBJ2-2; D possibly corresponds to TRBD1 (6 bases). The sequenced sample was PBMCs from the stem cell graft donor, obtained from the stem cell graft. The receptor was derived from a human donor who donated a stem cell graft to a child with Wiskott-Aldrich syndrome. The DNA of the CDR3 is TGCGCCAGCAGCTTCGAAGGGGACACCACCGGGGAGCTGTTTTTT. Protein: CASSFEGDTTGELFF. Drawing the rest from reference TRBV5-1 and TRBJ2-2, the complete variable domain is KAGVTQTPRYLIKTRGQQVTLSCSPISGHRSVSWYQQTPGQGLQFLFEYFSETQRNKGNFPGRFSGRQFSNSRSEMNVSTLELGDSALYLCASSFEGDTTGELFFGEGSRLTVL.